This T cell receptor (beta chain) emerged from a study of STAT5B mutations in CD4+ large granular lymphocyte leukemia (dated by TCRdb to between 2021 and 2022). Background on the whole study: Among healthy controls, the CDR3 'QG' motif was associated with a particular HLA allele. The study compared the TCRbeta repertoires of patients with CD4+ T-cell large granular lymphocyte leukemia against those of healthy blood donors. Flow cytometry performed on FACSCanto II or FACSVerse showed that the purified fractions had more than 95% purity among lymphocytes. Overall results and qualifications from the work: Main leukemic clonotypes were private to each patient, although about 25% appeared at low frequency in other patients' non-leukemic repertoires. The data were not HLA-matched, and the relatively small sample size could explain the higher clonality seen in CD4+ compared with CD8+ T-LGLL. Compared with healthy CD4+ repertoires, CD4-sorted patient repertoires appeared more clonal, and this difference remained even after the putative leukemic clones were removed. TRBV06-family usage was enriched among the top patient clones (8/27) compared with healthy controls (2/35).

Healthy controls were 35 or so blood donors whose buffy coats came from the Finnish Red Cross blood service. All TCR-sequenced material derived from peripheral blood: patient blood samples and healthy donor buffy coats. Peripheral blood mononuclear cells were isolated by Ficoll-Hypaque gradient centrifugation. For the healthy controls, CD4+ cells were obtained from buffy coats by magnetic purification. Genomic DNA was extracted with the Gentra Puregene Cell and Tissue kit and quantified on a Qubit 2.0 fluorometer. Comments on this clone: The antigen it recognizes is unknown. No per-base quality is available; no much larger clone lies one base away.

Unmatched junction bases come to 1, with V trimmed by 2 bases and J by 3 bases. The CDR3 covers 13 residues, taking in both the cysteine and the phenylalanine. Only CDR3 DNA is held: 39 bases, read in frame from base 1. From a lookup of the germline V gene, CDR1 and CDR2 are SGHRS and YFSETQ. The immunoSEQ assay at survey resolution was applied to genomic DNA for sequencing of TCRbeta rearrangements. In the authors' own workflow: In the TCR sequencing data, the lowest productive clonotype frequency that could be detected was 2.59 x 10-5. Only productive TCRbeta rearrangements, meaning sequences that were complete and in-frame, were kept for the analyses. The clonality of each sample was calculated as Simpson clonality in the immunoSEQ Analyzer version 3.0. Clones were categorized by frequency as very rare, small, medium, large (1-20%) or hyperexpanded (>20%). Generation probabilities were estimated with OLGA 1.2.3, V-gene circos plots were made with VDJtools, specificities were looked up in VDJdb, and CDR3 motifs were identified with GLIPH. As stored in TCRdb, this immuneACCESS dataset retains in-frame rearrangements with V and J assigned. A fraction of the clones does not appear; measured against another copy, unresolved V genes explain less than half of the discrepancy, and the remainder lacks a known reason. For V, J and clone size, that table is used; D and trimming come from the DNA. The sample profile shows fewer than 35,000 clones; around four fifths of them were found once. 2.5% to 3% of the sample rests with the top ten.

The rearranged chain carries TRBV5-1 and TRBJ1-2; 7 central bases correspond to TRBD1. The receptor's source is a human donor in good health. Sequenced material: CD4+ T cells from blood buffy coats. The DNA is as follows: TGCGCCAGCAGCTTCGGGACAGACTATGGCTACACCTTC. Its protein product is CASSFGTDYGYTF.